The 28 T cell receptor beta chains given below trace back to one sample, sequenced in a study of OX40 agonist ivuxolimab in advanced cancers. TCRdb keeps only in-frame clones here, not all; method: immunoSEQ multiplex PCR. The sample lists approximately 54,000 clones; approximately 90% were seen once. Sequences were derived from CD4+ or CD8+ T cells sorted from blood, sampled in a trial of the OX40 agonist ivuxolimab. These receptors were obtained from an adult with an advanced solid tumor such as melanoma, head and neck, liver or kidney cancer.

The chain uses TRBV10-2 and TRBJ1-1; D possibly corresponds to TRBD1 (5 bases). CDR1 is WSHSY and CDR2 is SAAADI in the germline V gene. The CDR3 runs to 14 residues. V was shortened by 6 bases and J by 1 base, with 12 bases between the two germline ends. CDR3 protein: CASRPGTANTEAFF. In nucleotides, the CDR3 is TGCGCCAGCAGACCCGGGACGGCGAACACTGAAGCTTTCTTT.

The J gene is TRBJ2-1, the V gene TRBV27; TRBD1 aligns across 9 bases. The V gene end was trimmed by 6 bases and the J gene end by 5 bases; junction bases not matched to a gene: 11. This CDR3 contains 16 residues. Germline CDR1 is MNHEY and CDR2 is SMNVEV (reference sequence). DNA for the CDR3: TGTGCCAGCAGGCCCTCCGACAGGGGGTTAGACAATGAGCAGTTCTTC. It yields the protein CASRPSDRGLDNEQFF.

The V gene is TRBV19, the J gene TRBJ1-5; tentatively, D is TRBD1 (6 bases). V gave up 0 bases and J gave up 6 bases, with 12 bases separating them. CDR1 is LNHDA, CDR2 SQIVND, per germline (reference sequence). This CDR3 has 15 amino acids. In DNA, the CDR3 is TGTGCCAGTAGTATAGATAGGGCAGGGGCTCAGCCCCAGCATTTT. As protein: CASSIDRAGAQPQHF.

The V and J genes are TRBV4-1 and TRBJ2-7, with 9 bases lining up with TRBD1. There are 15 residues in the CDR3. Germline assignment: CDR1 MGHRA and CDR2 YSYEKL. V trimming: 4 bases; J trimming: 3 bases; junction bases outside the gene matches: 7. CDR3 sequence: CASSLATGQGYEQYF. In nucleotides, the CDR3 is TGCGCCAGCAGCCTGGCAACGGGACAGGGCTACGAGCAGTACTTC.

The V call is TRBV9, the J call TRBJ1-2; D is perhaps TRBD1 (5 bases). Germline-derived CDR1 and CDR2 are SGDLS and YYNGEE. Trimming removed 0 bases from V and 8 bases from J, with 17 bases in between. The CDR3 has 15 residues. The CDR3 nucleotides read TGTGCCAGCAGCGTAGCTCCGACAGTGAGTCGGGGCTACACCTTC. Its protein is CASSVAPTVSRGYTF.

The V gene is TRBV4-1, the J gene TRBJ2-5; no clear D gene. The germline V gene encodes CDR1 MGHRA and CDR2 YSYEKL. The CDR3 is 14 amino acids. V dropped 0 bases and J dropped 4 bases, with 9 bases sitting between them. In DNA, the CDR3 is TGCGCCAGCAGCCAAGATTGGGCCAGAGAGACCCAGTACTTC. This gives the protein CASSQDWARETQYF.

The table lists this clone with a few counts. CDR3 sequence (DNA): TGTGCCAGCAGCTCCAGACAGGGCCGATCTGAAGCTTTCTTT. This encodes CASSSRQGRSEAFF. The genes are TRBV7-8 and TRBJ1-1, with 7 bases lining up with TRBD1. Germline lookup yields CDR1 SGHVS and CDR2 FQNEAQ. V was clipped by 4 bases and J by 6 bases; unmatched bases: 8. The CDR3 contains 14 residues.

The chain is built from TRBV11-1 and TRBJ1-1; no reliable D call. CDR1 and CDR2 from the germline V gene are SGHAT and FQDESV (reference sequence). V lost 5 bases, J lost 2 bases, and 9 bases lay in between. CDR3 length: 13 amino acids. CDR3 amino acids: CASSVTANTEAFF. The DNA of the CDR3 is TGTGCCAGCAGCGTGACGGCAAACACTGAAGCTTTCTTT.

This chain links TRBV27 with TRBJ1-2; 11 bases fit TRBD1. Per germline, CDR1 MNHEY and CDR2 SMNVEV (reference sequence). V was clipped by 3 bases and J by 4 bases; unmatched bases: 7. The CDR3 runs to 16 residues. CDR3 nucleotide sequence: TGTGCCAGCAGTTTTTTGGGACAGGGGGTTGGCTATGGCTACACCTTC. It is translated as CASSFLGQGVGYGYTF.

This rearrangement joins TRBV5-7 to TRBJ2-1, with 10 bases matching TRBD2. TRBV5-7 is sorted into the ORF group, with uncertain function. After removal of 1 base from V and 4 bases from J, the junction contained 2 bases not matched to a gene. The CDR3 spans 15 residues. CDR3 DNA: TGTGCCAGCAGCTTGCGACTAGCGGGTTACAATGAGCAGTTCTTC. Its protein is CASSLRLAGYNEQFF.

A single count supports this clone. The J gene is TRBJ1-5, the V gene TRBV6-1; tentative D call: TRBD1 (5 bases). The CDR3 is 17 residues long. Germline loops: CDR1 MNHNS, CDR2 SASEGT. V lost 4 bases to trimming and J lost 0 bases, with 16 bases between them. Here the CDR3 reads CASSVERGPNSNQPQHF. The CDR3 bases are TGTGCCAGCAGTGTTGAAAGGGGACCGAATAGCAATCAGCCCCAGCATTTT.

CDR3 loop: CASSEGALSYGYTF. The CDR3 region has the DNA TGTGCCAGCAGTGAGGGGGCCTTGAGCTATGGCTACACCTTC. J is TRBJ1-2 and V is TRBV2; D possibly corresponds to TRBD1 (6 bases). Germline V gives CDR1 SNHLY, CDR2 FYNNEI. This CDR3 comprises 14 residues. V was shortened by 3 bases and J by 4 bases, with 12 bases between the two germline ends.

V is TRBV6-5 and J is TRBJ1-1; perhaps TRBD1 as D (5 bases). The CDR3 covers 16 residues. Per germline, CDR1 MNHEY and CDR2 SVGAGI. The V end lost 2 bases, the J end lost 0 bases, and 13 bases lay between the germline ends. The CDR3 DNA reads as TGTGCCAGCAGTTACGCTTCGCGGGGGATGAACACTGAAGCTTTCTTT. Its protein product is CASSYASRGMNTEAFF.

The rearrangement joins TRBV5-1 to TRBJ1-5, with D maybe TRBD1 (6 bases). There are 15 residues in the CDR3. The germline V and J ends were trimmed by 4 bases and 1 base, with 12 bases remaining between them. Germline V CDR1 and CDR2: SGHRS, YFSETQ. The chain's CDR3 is CASSPGTLSNQPQHF. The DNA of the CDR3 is TGCGCCAGCAGCCCTGGGACATTGAGCAATCAGCCCCAGCATTTT.

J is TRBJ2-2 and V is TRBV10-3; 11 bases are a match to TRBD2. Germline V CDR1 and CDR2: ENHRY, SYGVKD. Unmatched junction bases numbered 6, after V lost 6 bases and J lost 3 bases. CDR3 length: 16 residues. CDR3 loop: CAISATSGGDTGELFF. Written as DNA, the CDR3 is TGTGCCATCAGCGCAACTAGCGGGGGCGACACCGGGGAGCTGTTTTTT.

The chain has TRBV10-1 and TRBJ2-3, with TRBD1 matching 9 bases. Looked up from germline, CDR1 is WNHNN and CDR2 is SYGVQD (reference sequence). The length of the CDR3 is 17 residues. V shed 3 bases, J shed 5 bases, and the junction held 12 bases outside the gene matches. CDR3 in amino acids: CASSDLLGGQGRDTQYF. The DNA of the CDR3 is TGCGCCAGCAGTGACCTTTTGGGCGGACAGGGGAGAGATACGCAGTATTTT.

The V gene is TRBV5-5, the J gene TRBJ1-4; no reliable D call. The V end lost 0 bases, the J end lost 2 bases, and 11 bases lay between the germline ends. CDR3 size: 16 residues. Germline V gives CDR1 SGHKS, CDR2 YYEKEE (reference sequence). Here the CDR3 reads CASSLVVVRTNEKLFF. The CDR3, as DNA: TGTGCCAGCAGCTTGGTGGTGGTGAGGACTAATGAAAAACTGTTTTTT.

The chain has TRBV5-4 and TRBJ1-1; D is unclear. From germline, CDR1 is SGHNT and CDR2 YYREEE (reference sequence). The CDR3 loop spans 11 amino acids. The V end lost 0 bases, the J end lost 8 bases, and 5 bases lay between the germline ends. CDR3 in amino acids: CASSLEREAFF. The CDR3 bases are TGTGCCAGCAGCTTGGAGAGAGAAGCTTTCTTT. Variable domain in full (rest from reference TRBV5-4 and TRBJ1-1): ETGVTQSPTHLIKTRGQQVTLRCSSQSGHNTVSWYQQALGQGPQFIFQYYREEENGRGNFPPRFSGLQFPNYSSELNVNALELDDSALYLCASSLEREAFFGQGTRLTVV.

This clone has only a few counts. CDR3 sequence (DNA): TGCGCCAGCTCGGATGGGCCCCTACTGTATGAGCAGTTCTTC. Residues: CASSDGPLLYEQFF. The chain recombines TRBV5-1 with TRBJ2-1; D unresolved. V lost 7 bases, J lost 8 bases, and 19 bases lay in between. The CDR3 consists of 14 residues. The germline V gene has CDR1 SGHRS and CDR2 YFSETQ.

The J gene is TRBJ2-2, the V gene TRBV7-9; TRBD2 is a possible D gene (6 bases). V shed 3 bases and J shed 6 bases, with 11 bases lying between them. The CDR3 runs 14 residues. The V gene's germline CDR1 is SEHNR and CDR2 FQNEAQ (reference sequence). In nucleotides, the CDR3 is TGTGCCAGCAGCTTGAGGAGGGGCGCCGGGGAGCTGTTTTTT. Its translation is CASSLRRGAGELFF.

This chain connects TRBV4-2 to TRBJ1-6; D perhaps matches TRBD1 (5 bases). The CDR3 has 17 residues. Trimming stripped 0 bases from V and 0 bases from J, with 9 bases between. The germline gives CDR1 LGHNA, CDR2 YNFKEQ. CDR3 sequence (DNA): TGTGCCAGCAGCCAAGATGGGGCTAGCTCCTATAATTCACCCCTCCACTTT. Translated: CASSQDGASSYNSPLHF.

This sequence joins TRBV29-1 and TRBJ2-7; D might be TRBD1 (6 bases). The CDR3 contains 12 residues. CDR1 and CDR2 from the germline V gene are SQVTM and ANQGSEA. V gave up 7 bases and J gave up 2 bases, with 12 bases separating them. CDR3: CSALDSTYEQYF. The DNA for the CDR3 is TGCAGCGCTCTGGACAGCACCTACGAGCAGTACTTC.

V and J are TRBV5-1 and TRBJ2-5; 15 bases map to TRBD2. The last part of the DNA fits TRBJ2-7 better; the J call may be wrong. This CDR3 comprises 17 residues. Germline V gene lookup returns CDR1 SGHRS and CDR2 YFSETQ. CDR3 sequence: CASSLGTSGRLGYEQYF. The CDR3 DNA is TGCGCCAGCAGCCTGGGGACTAGCGGGAGGCTTGGGTACGAGCAGTACTTC.

The CDR3 coding sequence is TGCGCCAGCGGAACCGGTTCGGGACTAGGAAAGTATTTT. This gives the protein CASGTGSGLGKYF. The genes are TRBV5-1 and TRBJ2-3, with TRBD2 matching over 8 bases. Germline CDR1 SGHRS, CDR2 YFSETQ. This CDR3 spans 13 amino acids. V lost 7 bases, J lost 13 bases, and 14 bases stayed unmatched. Complete variable domain (other parts from reference TRBV5-1 and TRBJ2-3): KAGVTQTPRYLIKTRGQQVTLSCSPISGHRSVSWYQQTPGQGLQFLFEYFSETQRNKGNFPGRFSGRQFSNSRSEMNVSTLELGDSALYLCASGTGSGLGKYFGPGTRLTVL.

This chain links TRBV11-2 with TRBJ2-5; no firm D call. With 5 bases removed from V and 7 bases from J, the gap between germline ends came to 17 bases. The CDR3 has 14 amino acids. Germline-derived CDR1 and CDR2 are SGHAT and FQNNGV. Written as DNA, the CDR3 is TGTGCCAGCAGCCCCTCCCCCACAACGGGGACCCAGTACTTC. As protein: CASSPSPTTGTQYF.

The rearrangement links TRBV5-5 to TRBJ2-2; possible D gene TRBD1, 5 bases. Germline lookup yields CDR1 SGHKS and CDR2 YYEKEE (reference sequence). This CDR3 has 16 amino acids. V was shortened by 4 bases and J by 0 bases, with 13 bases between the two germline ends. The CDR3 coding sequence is TGTGCCAGCAGCCCGGTGGGCAGGGCGAACACCGGGGAGCTGTTTTTT. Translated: CASSPVGRANTGELFF. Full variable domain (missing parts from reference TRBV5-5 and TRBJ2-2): DAGVTQSPTHLIKTRGQQVTLRCSPISGHKSVSWYQQVLGQGPQFIFQYYEKEERGRGNFPDRFSARQFPNYSSELNVNALLLGDSALYLCASSPVGRANTGELFFGEGSRLTVL.

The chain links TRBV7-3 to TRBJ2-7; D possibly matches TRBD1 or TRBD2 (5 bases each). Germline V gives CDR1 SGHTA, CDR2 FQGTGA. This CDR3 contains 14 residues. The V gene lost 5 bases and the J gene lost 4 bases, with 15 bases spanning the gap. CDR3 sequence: CASSPRHGAYEQYF. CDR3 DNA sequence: TGTGCCAGCAGCCCGCGACACGGGGCGTACGAGCAGTACTTC.

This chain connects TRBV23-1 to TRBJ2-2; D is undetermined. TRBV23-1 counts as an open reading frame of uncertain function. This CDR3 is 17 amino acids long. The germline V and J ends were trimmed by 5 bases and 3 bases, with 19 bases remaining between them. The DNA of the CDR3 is TGCGCCAGCAGTAGGGCAAGGACCGACCACGACACCGGGGAGCTGTTTTTT. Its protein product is CASSRARTDHDTGELFF.